The rows below give T cell receptor beta chains drawn from one sample of a study of cytomegalovirus exposure and HLA in healthy donors. Repertoires were generated with immunoSEQ multiplex PCR, while TCRdb's copy carries only in-frame clones and drops some. This sample has 65,000 to 75,000 clones, with nearly 95% found just once. The sequencing sample was made of PBMCs. The receptors originated from a man between 18 and 29 years old in good health and CMV-seropositive. Each CDR3 is given with its conserved first and last residue. A D gene is named only where the DNA matches it firmly. Size is omitted from some rows. Given values are once, few, many or a class for expanded clones.

>TRBV5-1|TRBJ2-1|.|.
CASSLPSTGEVRNEQFF
TGCGCCAGCAGCTTGCCTTCAACGGGGGAGGTCCGCAATGAGCAGTTCTTC
>TRBV10-2|TRBJ1-1|.|.
CASSRSGVDTEAFF
TGCGCCAGCAGTAGAAGCGGGGTTGACACTGAAGCTTTCTTT
>TRBV7-3|TRBJ1-1|.|.
CASSAVPLTEAFF
TGTGCCAGCAGCGCAGTCCCCCTGACTGAAGCTTTCTTT
>TRBV4-2|TRBJ2-7|.|TRBD1
CASSFDIGTGDYEQYF
TGTGCCAGCAGCTTCGATATCGGGACAGGGGATTACGAGCAGTACTTC
>TRBV5-1|TRBJ1-2|.|.
CASSLASSTYYGYTF
TGCGCCAGCAGCTTGGCCTCCTCTACTTACTATGGCTACACCTTC
>TRBV30|TRBJ1-5|.|.
CAWSVPEGPYSNQPQHF
TGTGCCTGGAGTGTACCGGAGGGCCCATATAGCAATCAGCCCCAGCATTTT
>TRBV27|TRBJ2-1|.|.
CASSPSSISGPHNEQFF
TGTGCCAGCAGTCCCTCCTCTATTTCGGGTCCCCACAATGAGCAGTTCTTC
>TRBV7-7|TRBJ1-3|.|.
CASSNGHGNTIYF
TGTGCTAGCAGCAACGGACATGGAAACACCATATATTTT
>TRBV19|TRBJ2-4|.|TRBD2
CASSIEAGGGDIQYF
TGTGCCAGTAGTATAGAGGCGGGGGGAGGGGACATTCAGTACTTC
>TRBV19|TRBJ2-6|.|.
CASTSPRQANSGANVLTF
TGTGCCAGTACCTCCCCAAGGCAGGCTAACTCTGGGGCCAACGTCCTGACTTTC
>TRBV9|TRBJ2-1|.|TRBD2
CASSVQDVAGGPINEQFF
TGTGCCAGCAGCGTACAGGATGTGGCGGGAGGGCCGATCAATGAGCAGTTCTTC
>TRBV7-9|TRBJ2-7|.|TRBD2
CASSLTAGAYEQYF
TGTGCCAGCAGCTTAACAGCGGGAGCCTACGAGCAGTACTTC
>TRBV7-8|TRBJ1-5|.|TRBD1
CASSLGNPGQGNQPQHF
TGTGCCAGCAGCTTAGGGAACCCGGGACAGGGCAATCAGCCCCAGCATTTT
>TRBV6-1|TRBJ2-7|.|.
CASSVEYEQYF
TGTGCCAGCAGTGTCGAGTACGAGCAGTACTTC
>TRBV27|TRBJ1-5|.|.
CASSLSTGTNQPQHF
TGTGCCAGCAGTTTATCCACAGGGACCAATCAGCCCCAGCATTTT
>TRBV13|TRBJ2-7|once|.
CASSSGKGEGQGPVNEQYF
TGTGCCAGCAGCTCAGGGAAGGGGGAAGGGCAGGGGCCGGTCAACGAGCAGTACTTC
>TRBV5-5|TRBJ2-3|.|.
CASSVGAGTEKYF
.
>TRBV6-1|TRBJ1-5|.|TRBD1
CASSEDRDRGYDQPQHF
TGTGCCAGCAGTGAAGATCGCGACAGGGGGTATGATCAGCCCCAGCATTTT
>TRBV6-1|TRBJ2-1|.|.
CASSGEEGGVGEQFF
TGTGCCAGCAGTGGGGAGGAGGGTGGGGTCGGCGAGCAGTTCTTC
>TRBV5-1|TRBJ2-7|.|.
CASREDYSTYEQYF
TGCGCCAGCAGAGAGGATTACTCTACCTACGAGCAGTACTTC
>TRBV30|TRBJ1-5|.|TRBD1
CAWSVTGNQPQHF
TGTGCCTGGAGTGTGACAGGGAATCAGCCCCAGCATTTT
>TRBV28|TRBJ2-3|.|.
CASTHGRGLGDTQYF
TGTGCCAGCACCCATGGGCGGGGCTTGGGGGATACGCAGTATTTT
>TRBV6-1|TRBJ1-5|once|.
CASSPYDRNNQPQHF
TGTGCCAGCAGTCCTTACGACAGGAACAATCAGCCCCAGCATTTT
>TRBV27|TRBJ2-2|.|TRBD2
CASGGTRISGELFF
TGTGCCAGCGGCGGGACTAGGATCAGCGGGGAGCTGTTTTTT
>TRBV7-9|TRBJ2-3|.|TRBD1
CASSPTGTEEADTQYF
TGTGCCAGCAGCCCTACCGGGACAGAGGAGGCAGATACGCAGTATTTT
>TRBV6-6|TRBJ2-7|.|.
CASSLQRTASAHF
TGTGCCAGCAGCCTACAGAGGACAGCCTCGGCTCACTTC
>TRBV7-9|TRBJ2-3|.|.
CASSLAHIAERDTQYF
TGTGCCAGCAGCTTAGCGCATATAGCGGAAAGAGATACGCAGTATTTT
>TRBV7-9|TRBJ2-1|.|TRBD2
CASSLVDLSSGGSYNEQFF
TGTGCCAGCAGCTTAGTGGACCTCTCTAGCGGTGGCTCCTACAATGAGCAGTTCTTC